Listed below are T cell receptor beta chains from one sample, sequenced in a study of blood T cell repertoires in COVID-19. Some clones are missing from TCRdb's copy, which holds only in-frame ones; the method was immunoSEQ multiplex PCR. The table lists about 80,000 clones, approximately 82% of them singletons. Sequencing was performed on peripheral blood. The receptors derive from a woman aged 70 to 79 with acute or convalescent COVID-19. Both conserved end residues are part of each CDR3. The D gene is left open where the match is weak. Size is omitted from some rows. Given values are once, few, many or a class for expanded clones.

CDR3aa,CDR3nt,j_gene,d_gene,v_gene,abundance
CASSLGTGWIRGELFF,TGTGCCAGCAGCTTAGGGACAGGGTGGATCAGGGGGGAGCTGTTTTTT,TRBJ2-2,TRBD1,TRBV11-2,NA
CASSFRGVANTGELFF,TGTGCCAGCAGTTTCCGGGGGGTCGCGAACACCGGGGAGCTGTTTTTT,TRBJ2-2,TRBD2,TRBV27,NA
CASSLGGRASETQYF,TGCGCCAGCAGCTTGGGCGGGAGGGCCTCGGAGACCCAGTACTTC,TRBJ2-5,TRBD2,TRBV5-1,NA
CASSQGDSRPLHF,TGTGCCAGCAGCCAAGGGGACAGTCGACCCCTCCACTTT,TRBJ1-6,TRBD1,TRBV3-1/TRBV3-2,NA
CASSPGGVFGYGYTF,TGTGCCAGTAGCCCTGGGGGGGTCTTTGGCTATGGCTACACCTTC,TRBJ1-2,NA,TRBV19,NA
CASSFYVSTEAFF,TGTGCCAGCAGCTTCTATGTGAGCACTGAAGCTTTCTTT,TRBJ1-1,NA,TRBV7-3,NA
CASSQRGEQYF,TGTGCCAGCAGCCAACGAGGGGAGCAGTACTTC,TRBJ2-7,NA,TRBV7-9,NA
CAIRQGNNEQYF,TGTGCCATCCGACAGGGGAACAACGAGCAGTACTTC,TRBJ2-7,TRBD1,TRBV10-3,NA
CASSLGRGIAGYTF,TGTGCCAGCAGCTTAGGCAGGGGAATTGCTGGCTACACCTTC,TRBJ1-2,NA,TRBV7-2,NA
CASSVGSGAPNSPLHF,TGTGCCAGCAGTGTCGGTTCAGGGGCGCCGAATTCACCCCTCCACTTT,TRBJ1-6,NA,TRBV27,few
CASSQTSPGELFF,TGTGCCAGCAGCCAGACTAGCCCCGGGGAGCTGTTTTTT,TRBJ2-2,TRBD2,TRBV7-3,few
CATRTGRENSPLHF,TGTGCCACCCGGACAGGCCGGGAGAATTCACCCCTCCACTTT,TRBJ1-6,TRBD1,TRBV10-3,once
CASSTDSPNQPQHF,TGTGCCAGCAGTACCGACAGCCCCAATCAGCCCCAGCATTTT,TRBJ1-5,NA,TRBV2,NA
CASSPGTGNAEQYF,TGTGCCAGCAGCCCCGGGACAGGGAACGCCGAGCAGTACTTC,TRBJ2-7,TRBD1,TRBV11-1,NA
CASSESRQGNGELFF,TGCGCCAGCAGTGAGTCGAGACAGGGAAACGGGGAGCTGTTTTTT,TRBJ2-2,TRBD1,TRBV10-2,NA
CASRDSSYNSPLHF,TGTGCCAGCAGGGACAGCTCCTATAATTCACCCCTCCACTTT,TRBJ1-6,NA,TRBV2,NA
CASPKSLRQIDQPQHF,TGTGCAAGTCCCAAATCTCTGAGACAAATCGATCAGCCCCAGCATTTT,TRBJ1-5,NA,TRBV12-2,NA
CASGLVLAGAREQFF,TGTGCTAGTGGTTTGGTGTTAGCGGGAGCACGTGAGCAGTTCTTC,TRBJ2-1,TRBD2,TRBV12-5,NA
CASSQVAGQGAKQYF,TGTGCCAGCAGCCAAGTTGCGGGACAGGGGGCTAAACAGTACTTC,TRBJ2-5,TRBD1,TRBV3-1/TRBV3-2,NA
CASSIQAREPQHF,TGTGCCAGTAGTATTCAGGCCAGAGAGCCCCAGCATTTT,TRBJ1-5,NA,TRBV19,NA
CASSFGTSGRKTQYF,TGTGCCAGCAGCTTCGGGACTAGCGGGAGAAAGACCCAGTACTTC,TRBJ2-5,TRBD2,TRBV13,once
CASSEETGSSNQPQHF,TGTGCCAGCAGTGAAGAGACAGGTTCTAGTAATCAGCCCCAGCATTTT,TRBJ1-5,NA,TRBV2,NA
CAWSGPPLAGIYNEQFF,TGTGCCTGGAGTGGCCCCCCACTAGCGGGAATCTACAATGAGCAGTTCTTC,TRBJ2-1,TRBD2,TRBV30,NA
CASNYGTSSHEQYF,TGCGCCAGCAATTACGGGACTAGCTCCCACGAGCAGTACTTC,TRBJ2-7,TRBD2,TRBV5-1,NA
CASSHPMGLAGVIGTGELFF,TGTGCCAGCAGCCACCCTATGGGGCTAGCGGGAGTAATCGGCACCGGGGAGCTGTTTTTT,TRBJ2-2,TRBD2,TRBV4-2,NA
CASSASPGQDGYTF,TGTGCCAGCTCAGCGAGTCCAGGTCAAGACGGCTACACCTTC,TRBJ1-2,NA,TRBV18,few
CASGSTGARAQYF,TGTGCCAGCGGGTCGACAGGGGCCCGGGCCCAGTACTTC,TRBJ2-5,TRBD1,TRBV7-8,NA
CASSDDRGGLREKLFF,TGTGCCAGCAGTGACGATAGGGGAGGCCTCCGGGAAAAACTGTTTTTT,TRBJ1-4,NA,TRBV25-1,NA
CASSQPLGTGLAMINEQFF,TGTGCCAGCAGCCAACCCCTAGGTACGGGACTAGCCATGATTAATGAGCAGTTCTTC,TRBJ2-1,TRBD2,TRBV3-1/TRBV3-2,NA
CASSQERGLTGGYTF,TGTGCCAGCAGCCAAGAGAGGGGGCTTACGGGTGGCTACACCTTC,TRBJ1-2,TRBD1,TRBV3-1/TRBV3-2,NA
CASSGGAGTLAWTQYF,TGTGCCAGCAGCGGGGGGGCGGGGACACTGGCGTGGACCCAGTACTTC,TRBJ2-5,NA,TRBV5-6,NA
CASSEGPGLADTGELFF,TGTGCCAGCAGCGAAGGACCGGGACTAGCGGACACCGGGGAGCTGTTTTTT,TRBJ2-2,TRBD2,TRBV7-9,NA
CATRGVSNTEAFF,TGCGCCACCCGGGGAGTTTCGAACACTGAAGCTTTCTTT,TRBJ1-1,NA,TRBV5-1,NA
CASSYSLAGGQETQYF,TGTGCCAGCAGTTACTCCCTAGCGGGAGGGCAAGAGACCCAGTACTTC,TRBJ2-5,TRBD2,TRBV6-5,NA
CASSLKASGLPMGTDTQYF,TGTGCCAGCAGCTTAAAGGCCTCGGGACTACCGATGGGGACAGATACGCAGTATTTT,TRBJ2-3,TRBD2,TRBV13,NA
CSVLPRDRGLVETQYF,TGCAGCGTGCTCCCAAGGGACAGGGGGCTAGTAGAGACCCAGTACTTC,TRBJ2-5,TRBD1,TRBV29-1,NA
CASSFRDRDPTGELFF,TGTGCCAGCAGTTTTCGGGACAGGGACCCCACCGGGGAGCTGTTTTTT,TRBJ2-2,TRBD1,TRBV27,once
CAWTPGQGTSPLHF,TGTGCCTGGACTCCGGGACAGGGAACGTCACCCCTCCACTTT,TRBJ1-6,TRBD1,TRBV30,NA
CASSLVPESVVRFF,TGTGCCAGCAGCTTAGTCCCAGAAAGCGTTGTGCGGTTCTTC,TRBJ2-1,NA,TRBV7-2,NA
CASSQTWTLGNNEQFF,TGCGCCAGCAGCCAAACATGGACTTTGGGAAACAATGAGCAGTTCTTC,TRBJ2-1,NA,TRBV4-1,NA
CASRRGLAGEYEQFF,TGTGCCAGCAGACGGGGACTAGCGGGAGAGTATGAGCAGTTCTTC,TRBJ2-1,TRBD2,TRBV7-2,NA
CASSHFGSQWEQYF,TGTGCCAGCAGCCATTTCGGGAGTCAATGGGAGCAGTACTTC,TRBJ2-7,NA,TRBV27,NA
CASSLSRDKDEQFF,TGTGCCAGCAGCTTAAGTAGAGACAAGGATGAGCAGTTCTTC,TRBJ2-1,NA,TRBV7-3,NA
CASSHAASGANYGYTF,TGTGCCAGCAGCCACGCGGCTTCGGGAGCAAACTATGGCTACACCTTC,TRBJ1-2,NA,TRBV5-4,NA
CASKAAGGFPGELFF,TGTGCCAGCAAGGCAGCGGGAGGTTTCCCCGGGGAGCTGTTTTTT,TRBJ2-2,TRBD2,TRBV2,NA
CASSAGLAGLSEQSSYNEQFF,TGTGCCAGCAGTGCCGGACTAGCGGGCTTGAGCGAGCAGAGCTCCTACAATGAGCAGTTCTTC,TRBJ2-1,TRBD2,TRBV28,NA
CASSQDGGGYTF,TGTGCCAGCAGTCAGGATGGGGGCGGCTACACCTTC,TRBJ1-2,NA,TRBV6-5,NA
CASSLRTRLETQYF,TGTGCCAGCAGCTTGCGGACTAGACTGGAGACCCAGTACTTC,TRBJ2-5,TRBD2,TRBV13,NA
CSGRGGQGAYEQYF,TGCAGCGGGCGCGGGGGACAGGGGGCCTACGAGCAGTACTTC,TRBJ2-7,TRBD1,TRBV29-1,NA
CASRKTGDSYNEQFF,TGTGCCAGCAGGAAGACAGGGGATTCCTACAATGAGCAGTTCTTC,TRBJ2-1,TRBD1,TRBV6-5,NA
CASSEDRDYGYTF,TGCGCCAGCAGCGAAGACAGAGACTATGGCTACACCTTC,TRBJ1-2,NA,TRBV5-1,NA